One T cell receptor (beta chain) is described in this entry. This entry is derived from a study of shared clonotypes between healthy human individuals. When replicate PCRs were run on sorted subsets, they used 200 to 250 ng DNA, about 31,000 T cell genomes. The data were produced by immunoSEQ multiplex PCR, yet TCRdb's version contains in-frame clones alone and is incomplete. The repertoire includes roughly 650,000 clones, around 97% of them detected once, and 0.055% to 0.07% sits in the top ten. Source material: naive CD4+ T cells sorted from blood. Subset meaning: CD45RA+ positively selected. The receptor was isolated from a woman in her 30s in good health.

The CDR3 reads CASSSKGLAGLYNEQFF. In DNA, the CDR3 is TGTGCCAGTAGCTCAAAAGGACTAGCGGGACTCTACAATGAGCAGTTCTTC. This chain uses TRBV19 with TRBJ2-1, with 12 bases that match TRBD2. Germline CDR1 LNHDA, CDR2 SQIVND (reference sequence). With 6 bases clipped from V and 3 bases from J, the junction kept 9 bases outside the gene matches. The CDR3 length is 17 residues.